Below, one T cell receptor beta chain is given with its context. Germline V gene lookup returns CDR1 MNHNY and CDR2 SVGAGI (reference sequence). V was trimmed by 5 bases and J by 4 bases, leaving 12 bases between them. The CDR3 covers 14 residues. The data stem from a study of blood T cell repertoires in COVID-19. Everyone who took part was roughly 18 to 89 years old, and they came from 20 to 25 US areas. Cohorts were determined from participant-reported clinical history. Source study methods: For nucleated cells, counts were estimated from reference gene primer amplification. Using immunoSEQ multiplex PCR, the repertoire was profiled, and TCRdb retains in-frame clones only, with some absent. Clonal size and the V and J genes are those of that table, whereas D and trimming came from the DNA. Among about 120,000 clones, around 83% were seen once, and the ten largest hold under 5%.

This TCR derives from a woman aged 25 to 39 who had recovered from COVID-19. The specimen was PBMCs or T cells enriched from blood (not recorded which). The rearrangement links TRBV6-6 to TRBJ1-5; D is unresolved. CDR3 in amino acids: CASSPTGRNQPQHF. CDR3 nucleotides: TGTGCCAGCAGTCCGACCGGGAGGAATCAGCCCCAGCATTTT.